Described below is a single T cell receptor beta chain sequence and its context. The entry originates in a study of blood T cell repertoires in COVID-19. In the study's own analysis: Quantification of nucleated cells was approximated via reference gene primer amplification. Sequencing was performed with immunoSEQ multiplex PCR; in TCRdb, only in-frame clones are kept and a portion is missing. From that table come the V and J calls and clone size; the DNA was used to work out D and trimming. Altogether about 160,000 clones are present, approximately 80% being singletons, with the ten largest covering roughly 9%. The CDR3 runs 13 residues. V was clipped by 2 bases and J by 2 bases, with 7 bases between them. Germline V gene lookup returns CDR1 SGDLS and CDR2 YYNGEE.

The chain couples TRBV9 to TRBJ2-5; D may be TRBD1 (5 bases). The TCR comes from a woman aged 80 or older with active or convalescent COVID-19. Sequences were obtained from peripheral blood. Here the CDR3 DNA reads TGTGCCAGCAGCGTCAGACAGCAAGAGACCCAGTACTTC. Translation gives CASSVRQQETQYF.